The 25 T cell receptor beta chains below were found in one sample sequenced in a study of beta chain features in type 1 diabetes. General study findings and limits: Among patients with Type 1 diabetes, TCRB CDR3s were moderately but significantly shorter in every one of the four CD4+ subsets.

No antigen is known for these receptors. The authors reverse transcribed all of the isolated RNA, so sequencing captured expressed TCRB transcripts. TCRdb keeps only in-frame clones here, not all; method: immunoSEQ multiplex PCR. This sample has under 850,000 clones; around an eighth occur once, and the top ten carry approximately 0.022%. The sequencing sample was made of naive CD4+ T cells from blood. These receptors came from a man aged 18-30 years with type 1 diabetes.

This sequence joins TRBV6-1 and TRBJ2-7, with TRBD1 matching over 8 bases. The CDR3 covers 13 residues. Trimming removed 8 bases from V and 6 bases from J; junction bases left unmatched: 9. In germline, CDR1 is MNHNS, CDR2 SASEGT. The CDR3 DNA reads TGTGCCAGCCCCGCCGGACAGGGACTCGAGCAGTACTTC. Residues: CASPAGQGLEQYF.

Details on this clone: Different DNA sequences within this sample yield the same CDR3. The chain employs TRBV30 and TRBJ1-5, with D unclear. Germline V gene sequence: CDR1 GTSNPN, CDR2 SVGIG (reference sequence). This CDR3 has 14 residues. V gave up 0 bases and J gave up 2 bases, with 8 bases separating them. The CDR3 loop reads CAWSVLGGNQPQHF. CDR3 nucleotide sequence: TGTGCCTGGAGTGTACTTGGGGGCAATCAGCCCCAGCATTTT. The full variable domain, with the rest looked up from reference TRBV30 and TRBJ1-5, is SQTIHQWPATLVQPVGSPLSLECTVEGTSNPNLYWYRQAAGRGLQLLFYSVGIGQISSEVPQNLSASRPQDRQFILSSKKLLLSDSGFYLCAWSVLGGNQPQHFGDGTRLSIL.

The rearrangement uses TRBV5-1 and TRBJ2-7, with 7 bases matching TRBD2. This CDR3 region has 14 residues. Germline loops: CDR1 SGHRS, CDR2 YFSETQ. With 4 bases clipped from V and 3 bases from J, the junction kept 7 bases outside the gene matches. The chain's CDR3 is CASSPRTSNYEQYF. The DNA of the CDR3 is TGCGCCAGCAGCCCCCGGACTAGTAACTACGAGCAGTACTTC.

This chain uses TRBV9 with TRBJ1-1, with 7 positions matching TRBD1. Looked up from germline, CDR1 is SGDLS and CDR2 is YYNGEE. This CDR3 comprises 15 residues. V lost 2 bases to trimming and J lost 0 bases; unmatched junction nucleotides: 4. The CDR3 region has the DNA TGTGCCAGCAGCGTGACGGGACAGATGAACACTGAAGCTTTCTTT. Protein: CASSVTGQMNTEAFF.

The chain recombines TRBV10-3 with TRBJ1-1; no firm D call. The V gene lost 7 bases and the J gene lost 4 bases, with 13 bases spanning the gap. Germline lookup yields CDR1 ENHRY and CDR2 SYGVKD. The CDR3 is 13 amino acids. CDR3 sequence (DNA): TGTGCCATCATCGAGAGGGAGGGCACTGAAGCTTTCTTT. Encoded protein: CAIIEREGTEAFF.

The J gene is TRBJ1-1, the V gene TRBV5-4; D not certain. This CDR3 is 13 amino acids long. Trimming removed 3 bases at V and 1 base at J, with 7 bases between. CDR1 SGHNT and CDR2 YYREEE come from the germline V gene (reference sequence). CDR3 residues: CASSSDPNTEAFF. In DNA form, the CDR3 reads TGTGCCAGCAGCTCCGATCCGAACACTGAAGCTTTCTTT.

This clone was detected a few times. The chain joins TRBV7-2 to TRBJ2-6; the D is unclear. Trimming pared 8 bases from V and 0 bases from J, leaving 5 bases between. The CDR3 has 13 residues. Germline V gives CDR1 SGHTA, CDR2 FQGNSA. The CDR3 is CASLNSGANVLTF. Written as DNA, the CDR3 is TGTGCCAGCCTCAACTCTGGGGCCAACGTCCTGACTTTC.

In this sample, this clone turned up a few times. The chain links TRBV5-1 to TRBJ2-5; TRBD1 or TRBD2 may be the D gene (5 bases each). Deletions cut 7 bases from V and 0 bases from J, with 10 bases between. The CDR3 has 13 residues. Germline loops: CDR1 SGHRS, CDR2 YFSETQ. This CDR3 is CASRDAYQETQYF. In DNA, the CDR3 is TGCGCCAGCCGGGACGCGTACCAAGAGACCCAGTACTTC. Filled out from reference TRBV5-1 and TRBJ2-5, the complete variable domain reads KAGVTQTPRYLIKTRGQQVTLSCSPISGHRSVSWYQQTPGQGLQFLFEYFSETQRNKGNFPGRFSGRQFSNSRSEMNVSTLELGDSALYLCASRDAYQETQYFGPGTRLLVL.

J is TRBJ2-6 and V is TRBV28; D is unresolved. Germline CDR1 reads MDHEN; CDR2 reads SYDVKM. The length of the CDR3 is 15 residues. The V and J ends lost 6 bases and 0 bases respectively, with 9 bases between them. CDR3 protein: CASSGPLSGANVLTF. The CDR3 DNA follows: TGTGCCAGCAGCGGACCGCTCTCTGGGGCCAACGTCCTGACTTTC.

The chain carries TRBV25-1 and TRBJ1-1; D is possibly TRBD1 (5 bases). V was shortened by 10 bases and J by 6 bases, with 21 bases between the two germline ends. Germline V gene data show CDR1 as MGHDK and CDR2 as SYGVNS. The CDR3 contains 14 residues. CDR3 DNA: TGTGCCACCCGGGCGGTGGGGCTTACCCCTGAAGCTTTCTTT. It encodes CATRAVGLTPEAFF.

Only a few counts were recorded for this clone. The chain combines TRBV9 with TRBJ1-1; TRBD1 agrees at 8 bases. CDR1 and CDR2 from the germline V gene are SGDLS and YYNGEE. This CDR3 spans 14 amino acids. V was pared by 3 bases and J by 7 bases, with 8 bases of the junction left unmatched. The CDR3 sequence: CASSDRTGWVEAFF. The CDR3 bases are TGTGCCAGCAGCGATCGGACAGGGTGGGTTGAAGCTTTCTTT.

This rearrangement joins TRBV27 to TRBJ2-7; possibly TRBD1 for D (6 bases). The CDR3 length is 14 residues. Per the germline V gene, CDR1 is MNHEY and CDR2 is SMNVEV (reference sequence). V was pared by 5 bases and J by 0 bases, with 11 bases between. The CDR3 protein is CASSRTASSYEQYF. The CDR3 DNA reads as TGTGCCAGCAGTAGGACAGCTAGCTCCTACGAGCAGTACTTC.

V usage is TRBV29-1 and J usage is TRBJ2-2; D possibly corresponds to TRBD2 (6 bases). This CDR3 has 14 amino acids. Germline lookup yields CDR1 SQVTM and CDR2 ANQGSEA. V was cut by 7 bases and J by 1 base, with 13 bases left in between. The CDR3 reads CSGGRGWNTGELFF. The CDR3 nucleotides read TGCAGCGGGGGACGGGGGTGGAACACCGGGGAGCTGTTTTTT.

Of note for this clone: Other DNA sequences of this sample code for an identical CDR3. This chain links TRBV19 with TRBJ1-5; possible D gene TRBD1, 5 bases. Trimming removed 1 base from V and 5 bases from J, with 12 bases in between. The CDR3 contains 15 residues. The V gene's germline CDR1 is LNHDA and CDR2 SQIVND (reference sequence). The CDR3, as DNA: TGTGCCAGTAGTATAGGGCAGGGTGGGGATCAGCCCCAGCATTTT. Translated, it gives CASSIGQGGDQPQHF.

The sample holds a few counts of this clone. The chain carries TRBV10-3 and TRBJ2-2, with 8 bases fitting TRBD1. V dropped 7 bases and J dropped 5; count of bases not matched to a gene: 12. This CDR3 comprises 16 residues. Germline CDR1 reads ENHRY; CDR2 reads SYGVKD. DNA of the CDR3: TGTGCCATCACCGGGAGACAGGGGCTCGATACCGGGGAGCTGTTTTTT. This sequence encodes CAITGRQGLDTGELFF.

This sequence joins TRBV10-3 and TRBJ1-2; TRBD1 is a possible D gene (6 bases). The CDR3 has 14 amino acids. Trimming shortened V by 6 bases and J by 2 bases, and 13 bases separated the two germline ends. The germline V gene encodes CDR1 ENHRY and CDR2 SYGVKD. CDR3 residues: CAISPGELNYGYTF. The CDR3 bases are TGTGCCATCAGCCCAGGGGAACTAAACTATGGCTACACCTTC.

The sample holds a few counts of this clone. This rearrangement joins TRBV2 to TRBJ1-1; 7 nucleotides line up with TRBD1. V dropped 4 bases and J dropped 2; count of bases not matched to a gene: 7. The CDR3 totals 15 residues. Germline lookup yields CDR1 SNHLY and CDR2 FYNNEI. The CDR3 region is CASSGQGVFNTEAFF. The DNA of the CDR3 is TGTGCCAGCAGTGGACAGGGAGTCTTCAACACTGAAGCTTTCTTT. Full variable domain (rest looked up from reference TRBV2 and TRBJ1-1): EPEVTQTPSHQVTQMGQEVILRCVPISNHLYFYWYRQILGQKVEFLVSFYNNEISEKSEIFDDQFSVERPDGSNFTLKIRSTKLEDSAMYFCASSGQGVFNTEAFFGQGTRLTVV.

This clone was counted only a few times. V is TRBV27 and J is TRBJ2-3; D may correspond to TRBD1 or TRBD2 (6 bases each). The germline CDR1 and CDR2 sequences are MNHEY and SMNVEV (reference sequence). Trimming took off 6 bases at V and 5 bases at J, with 24 bases between the two ends. The CDR3 covers 17 residues. The CDR3 here is CASRSLGRWGAEDTQYF. CDR3 nucleotide sequence: TGTGCCAGCAGGTCCTTGGGGCGGTGGGGGGCGGAAGATACGCAGTATTTT.

This clone was detected only a few times. The chain combines TRBV10-3 with TRBJ2-7; 8 bases agree with TRBD1. The germline CDR1 and CDR2 sequences are ENHRY and SYGVKD. This CDR3 spans 15 amino acids. V lost 4 bases and J lost 2; bases outside the gene matches: 7. CDR3 nucleotides: TGTGCCATCAGTGGGACAGGGTCGAGCCCCTACGAGCAGTACTTC. As protein: CAISGTGSSPYEQYF.

The sample holds a few counts of this clone. The chain couples TRBV2 to TRBJ2-2; possible D gene TRBD1, 5 bases. Trimming pared 3 bases from V and 2 bases from J, leaving 10 bases between. The CDR3 runs to 15 residues. CDR1 is SNHLY, CDR2 FYNNEI, per germline. For the CDR3, the DNA is TGTGCCAGCAGTGACCAGGGTTTTAACACCGGGGAGCTGTTTTTT. As protein: CASSDQGFNTGELFF.

This clone showed up just a few times. The chain is built from TRBV2 and TRBJ2-3; 10 bases fit TRBD2. Germline CDR1 and CDR2: SNHLY and FYNNEI. After removal of 7 bases from V and 5 bases from J, the junction contained 21 bases not matched to a gene. This CDR3 is built from 19 residues. The CDR3 DNA is TGTGCCAGCAAGCAGTGGCTAGCGGGGGACACCGCCATACTAGATACGCAGTATTTT. Amino acids: CASKQWLAGDTAILDTQYF.

The chain is built from TRBV5-1 and TRBJ2-5; D unresolved. V dropped 0 bases and J dropped 4 bases, with 4 bases sitting between them. This CDR3 region has 12 residues. Per the germline V gene, CDR1 is SGHRS and CDR2 is YFSETQ. CDR3 in DNA: TGCGCCAGCAGCTTGGCTATAGAGACCCAGTACTTC. Its protein product is CASSLAIETQYF.

The chain combines TRBV27 with TRBJ1-2; 10 bases align to TRBD1. With 4 bases clipped from V and 7 bases from J, the junction kept 3 bases outside the gene matches. The length of the CDR3 is 13 residues. CDR1 MNHEY and CDR2 SMNVEV come from the germline V gene (reference sequence). The CDR3 loop reads CASSYRTGGGYTF. The CDR3 coding sequence is TGTGCCAGCAGTTACAGGACAGGGGGTGGCTACACCTTC.

Written as DNA, the CDR3 is TGTGCCAGCAGCTGGACAGGGGTAGACACCGGGGAGCTGTTTTTT. This encodes CASSWTGVDTGELFF. The chain is built from TRBV6-6 and TRBJ2-2, with 9 bases that match TRBD1. The CDR3 runs to 15 residues. Trimming cost V 6 bases and J 3 bases; bases outside gene matches: 5. CDR1 and CDR2 (germline): MNHNY, SVGAGI (reference sequence).

This clone was seen only a few times. This chain connects TRBV6-5 to TRBJ2-7; 7 nucleotides match TRBD1. Unmatched junction bases numbered 4, after V lost 4 bases and J lost 1 base. The germline CDR1 and CDR2 sequences are MNHEY and SVGAGI. There are 14 residues in the CDR3. The CDR3 bases are TGTGCCAGCAGTTCATCAGGGGGTTCCTACGAGCAGTACTTC. Encoded protein: CASSSSGGSYEQYF.